This T cell receptor (beta chain) was sequenced in a study of graft-versus-host responses after intestinal transplantation. Losses at the gene ends were 7 bases for V and 1 base for J; bases not matched to a gene: 11. Germline lookup yields CDR1 WSHSY and CDR2 SAAADI. CDR3 length: 17 residues. Sequencing used immunoSEQ multiplex PCR; TCRdb keeps in-frame clones, though not all of them. Of tens of thousands of clones in the sample, around 93% were seen once. The sequence came from a human patient who received an intestinal transplant, so some T cells may come from the graft donor. This chain uses TRBV10-2 with TRBJ2-1, with 9 bases aligning to TRBD2. The sample consisted of PBMCs, taken 98 days after intestinal transplantation. CDR3: CASTGIAGVRSYNEQFF. The CDR3 DNA is TGCGCCAGCACGGGTATAGCGGGAGTACGTTCCTACAATGAGCAGTTCTTC.